This TCR beta chain was recorded in a study of cytomegalovirus exposure and HLA in healthy donors. With 60 Vbeta and 13 Jbeta primers, the PCR was carried out. The data were produced by immunoSEQ multiplex PCR, yet TCRdb's version contains in-frame clones alone and is incomplete. This table holds more than 150,000 clones, roughly 74% found once. Deletions cut 4 bases from V and 4 bases from J, with 13 bases between. Germline CDR1 is SQVTM and CDR2 is ANQGSEA. The CDR3 is 14 amino acids. The TCR originated in a woman younger than 45 in good health and CMV-seropositive. The chain has TRBV29-1 and TRBJ2-2; a possible D gene is TRBD2 (5 bases). The sequenced sample consisted of PBMCs. The CDR3 sequence: CSVVVRAATGELFF. CDR3 sequence (DNA): TGCAGCGTTGTGGTGCGGGCGGCCACCGGGGAGCTGTTTTTT.